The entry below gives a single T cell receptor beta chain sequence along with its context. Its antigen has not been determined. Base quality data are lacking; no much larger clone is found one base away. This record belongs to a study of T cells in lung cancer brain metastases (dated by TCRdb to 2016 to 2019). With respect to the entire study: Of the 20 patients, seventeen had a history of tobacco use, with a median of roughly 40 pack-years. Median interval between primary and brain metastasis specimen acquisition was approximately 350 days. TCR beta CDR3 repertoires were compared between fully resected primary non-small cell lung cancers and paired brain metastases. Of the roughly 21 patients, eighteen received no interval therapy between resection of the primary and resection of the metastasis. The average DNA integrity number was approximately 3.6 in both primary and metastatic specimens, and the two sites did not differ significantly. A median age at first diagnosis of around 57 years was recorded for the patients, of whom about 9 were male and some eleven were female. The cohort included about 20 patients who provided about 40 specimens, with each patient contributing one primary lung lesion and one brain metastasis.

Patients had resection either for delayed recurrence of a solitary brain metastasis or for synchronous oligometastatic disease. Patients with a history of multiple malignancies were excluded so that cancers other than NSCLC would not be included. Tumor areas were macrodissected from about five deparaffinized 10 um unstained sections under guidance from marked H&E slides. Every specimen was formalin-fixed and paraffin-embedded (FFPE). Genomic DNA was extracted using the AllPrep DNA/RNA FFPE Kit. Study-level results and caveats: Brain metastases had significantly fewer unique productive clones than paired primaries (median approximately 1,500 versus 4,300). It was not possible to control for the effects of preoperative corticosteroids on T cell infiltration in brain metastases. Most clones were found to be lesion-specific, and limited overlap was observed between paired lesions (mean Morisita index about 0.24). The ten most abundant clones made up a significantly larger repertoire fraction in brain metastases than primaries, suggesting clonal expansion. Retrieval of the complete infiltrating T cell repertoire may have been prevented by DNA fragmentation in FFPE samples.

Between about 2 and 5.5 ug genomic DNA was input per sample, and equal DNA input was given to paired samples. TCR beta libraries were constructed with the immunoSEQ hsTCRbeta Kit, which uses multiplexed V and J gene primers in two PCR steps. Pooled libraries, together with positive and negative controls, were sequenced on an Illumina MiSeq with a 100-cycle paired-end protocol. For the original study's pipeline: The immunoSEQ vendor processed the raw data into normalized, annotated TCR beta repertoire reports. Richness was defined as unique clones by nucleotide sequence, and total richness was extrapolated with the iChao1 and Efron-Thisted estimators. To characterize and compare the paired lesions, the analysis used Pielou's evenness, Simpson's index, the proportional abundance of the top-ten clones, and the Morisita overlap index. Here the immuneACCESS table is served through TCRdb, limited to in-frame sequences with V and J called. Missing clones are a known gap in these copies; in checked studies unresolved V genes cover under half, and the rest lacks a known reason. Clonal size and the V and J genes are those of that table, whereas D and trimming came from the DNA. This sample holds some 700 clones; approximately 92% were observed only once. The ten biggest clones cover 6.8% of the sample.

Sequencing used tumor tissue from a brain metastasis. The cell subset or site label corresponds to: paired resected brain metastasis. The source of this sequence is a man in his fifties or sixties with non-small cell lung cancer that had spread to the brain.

CDR3 loop: CATGSGDSYEQYF. The nucleotide sequence reads TGTGCCACCGGTAGCGGGGACTCCTACGAGCAGTACTTC. The sequence is built from TRBV15 and TRBJ2-7; TRBD2 fits 8 bases in the junction. The germline V gene (reference sequence) yields LNHNV for CDR1 and YYDKDF for CDR2. From V the trimming removes 8 bases and from J it removes 0 bases, while the gene matches leave 3 bases of the junction unaccounted for. The CDR3 runs 13 amino acids, cysteine and phenylalanine included. The sequence is cut down to CDR3 DNA, 39 bases in frame from base 1.